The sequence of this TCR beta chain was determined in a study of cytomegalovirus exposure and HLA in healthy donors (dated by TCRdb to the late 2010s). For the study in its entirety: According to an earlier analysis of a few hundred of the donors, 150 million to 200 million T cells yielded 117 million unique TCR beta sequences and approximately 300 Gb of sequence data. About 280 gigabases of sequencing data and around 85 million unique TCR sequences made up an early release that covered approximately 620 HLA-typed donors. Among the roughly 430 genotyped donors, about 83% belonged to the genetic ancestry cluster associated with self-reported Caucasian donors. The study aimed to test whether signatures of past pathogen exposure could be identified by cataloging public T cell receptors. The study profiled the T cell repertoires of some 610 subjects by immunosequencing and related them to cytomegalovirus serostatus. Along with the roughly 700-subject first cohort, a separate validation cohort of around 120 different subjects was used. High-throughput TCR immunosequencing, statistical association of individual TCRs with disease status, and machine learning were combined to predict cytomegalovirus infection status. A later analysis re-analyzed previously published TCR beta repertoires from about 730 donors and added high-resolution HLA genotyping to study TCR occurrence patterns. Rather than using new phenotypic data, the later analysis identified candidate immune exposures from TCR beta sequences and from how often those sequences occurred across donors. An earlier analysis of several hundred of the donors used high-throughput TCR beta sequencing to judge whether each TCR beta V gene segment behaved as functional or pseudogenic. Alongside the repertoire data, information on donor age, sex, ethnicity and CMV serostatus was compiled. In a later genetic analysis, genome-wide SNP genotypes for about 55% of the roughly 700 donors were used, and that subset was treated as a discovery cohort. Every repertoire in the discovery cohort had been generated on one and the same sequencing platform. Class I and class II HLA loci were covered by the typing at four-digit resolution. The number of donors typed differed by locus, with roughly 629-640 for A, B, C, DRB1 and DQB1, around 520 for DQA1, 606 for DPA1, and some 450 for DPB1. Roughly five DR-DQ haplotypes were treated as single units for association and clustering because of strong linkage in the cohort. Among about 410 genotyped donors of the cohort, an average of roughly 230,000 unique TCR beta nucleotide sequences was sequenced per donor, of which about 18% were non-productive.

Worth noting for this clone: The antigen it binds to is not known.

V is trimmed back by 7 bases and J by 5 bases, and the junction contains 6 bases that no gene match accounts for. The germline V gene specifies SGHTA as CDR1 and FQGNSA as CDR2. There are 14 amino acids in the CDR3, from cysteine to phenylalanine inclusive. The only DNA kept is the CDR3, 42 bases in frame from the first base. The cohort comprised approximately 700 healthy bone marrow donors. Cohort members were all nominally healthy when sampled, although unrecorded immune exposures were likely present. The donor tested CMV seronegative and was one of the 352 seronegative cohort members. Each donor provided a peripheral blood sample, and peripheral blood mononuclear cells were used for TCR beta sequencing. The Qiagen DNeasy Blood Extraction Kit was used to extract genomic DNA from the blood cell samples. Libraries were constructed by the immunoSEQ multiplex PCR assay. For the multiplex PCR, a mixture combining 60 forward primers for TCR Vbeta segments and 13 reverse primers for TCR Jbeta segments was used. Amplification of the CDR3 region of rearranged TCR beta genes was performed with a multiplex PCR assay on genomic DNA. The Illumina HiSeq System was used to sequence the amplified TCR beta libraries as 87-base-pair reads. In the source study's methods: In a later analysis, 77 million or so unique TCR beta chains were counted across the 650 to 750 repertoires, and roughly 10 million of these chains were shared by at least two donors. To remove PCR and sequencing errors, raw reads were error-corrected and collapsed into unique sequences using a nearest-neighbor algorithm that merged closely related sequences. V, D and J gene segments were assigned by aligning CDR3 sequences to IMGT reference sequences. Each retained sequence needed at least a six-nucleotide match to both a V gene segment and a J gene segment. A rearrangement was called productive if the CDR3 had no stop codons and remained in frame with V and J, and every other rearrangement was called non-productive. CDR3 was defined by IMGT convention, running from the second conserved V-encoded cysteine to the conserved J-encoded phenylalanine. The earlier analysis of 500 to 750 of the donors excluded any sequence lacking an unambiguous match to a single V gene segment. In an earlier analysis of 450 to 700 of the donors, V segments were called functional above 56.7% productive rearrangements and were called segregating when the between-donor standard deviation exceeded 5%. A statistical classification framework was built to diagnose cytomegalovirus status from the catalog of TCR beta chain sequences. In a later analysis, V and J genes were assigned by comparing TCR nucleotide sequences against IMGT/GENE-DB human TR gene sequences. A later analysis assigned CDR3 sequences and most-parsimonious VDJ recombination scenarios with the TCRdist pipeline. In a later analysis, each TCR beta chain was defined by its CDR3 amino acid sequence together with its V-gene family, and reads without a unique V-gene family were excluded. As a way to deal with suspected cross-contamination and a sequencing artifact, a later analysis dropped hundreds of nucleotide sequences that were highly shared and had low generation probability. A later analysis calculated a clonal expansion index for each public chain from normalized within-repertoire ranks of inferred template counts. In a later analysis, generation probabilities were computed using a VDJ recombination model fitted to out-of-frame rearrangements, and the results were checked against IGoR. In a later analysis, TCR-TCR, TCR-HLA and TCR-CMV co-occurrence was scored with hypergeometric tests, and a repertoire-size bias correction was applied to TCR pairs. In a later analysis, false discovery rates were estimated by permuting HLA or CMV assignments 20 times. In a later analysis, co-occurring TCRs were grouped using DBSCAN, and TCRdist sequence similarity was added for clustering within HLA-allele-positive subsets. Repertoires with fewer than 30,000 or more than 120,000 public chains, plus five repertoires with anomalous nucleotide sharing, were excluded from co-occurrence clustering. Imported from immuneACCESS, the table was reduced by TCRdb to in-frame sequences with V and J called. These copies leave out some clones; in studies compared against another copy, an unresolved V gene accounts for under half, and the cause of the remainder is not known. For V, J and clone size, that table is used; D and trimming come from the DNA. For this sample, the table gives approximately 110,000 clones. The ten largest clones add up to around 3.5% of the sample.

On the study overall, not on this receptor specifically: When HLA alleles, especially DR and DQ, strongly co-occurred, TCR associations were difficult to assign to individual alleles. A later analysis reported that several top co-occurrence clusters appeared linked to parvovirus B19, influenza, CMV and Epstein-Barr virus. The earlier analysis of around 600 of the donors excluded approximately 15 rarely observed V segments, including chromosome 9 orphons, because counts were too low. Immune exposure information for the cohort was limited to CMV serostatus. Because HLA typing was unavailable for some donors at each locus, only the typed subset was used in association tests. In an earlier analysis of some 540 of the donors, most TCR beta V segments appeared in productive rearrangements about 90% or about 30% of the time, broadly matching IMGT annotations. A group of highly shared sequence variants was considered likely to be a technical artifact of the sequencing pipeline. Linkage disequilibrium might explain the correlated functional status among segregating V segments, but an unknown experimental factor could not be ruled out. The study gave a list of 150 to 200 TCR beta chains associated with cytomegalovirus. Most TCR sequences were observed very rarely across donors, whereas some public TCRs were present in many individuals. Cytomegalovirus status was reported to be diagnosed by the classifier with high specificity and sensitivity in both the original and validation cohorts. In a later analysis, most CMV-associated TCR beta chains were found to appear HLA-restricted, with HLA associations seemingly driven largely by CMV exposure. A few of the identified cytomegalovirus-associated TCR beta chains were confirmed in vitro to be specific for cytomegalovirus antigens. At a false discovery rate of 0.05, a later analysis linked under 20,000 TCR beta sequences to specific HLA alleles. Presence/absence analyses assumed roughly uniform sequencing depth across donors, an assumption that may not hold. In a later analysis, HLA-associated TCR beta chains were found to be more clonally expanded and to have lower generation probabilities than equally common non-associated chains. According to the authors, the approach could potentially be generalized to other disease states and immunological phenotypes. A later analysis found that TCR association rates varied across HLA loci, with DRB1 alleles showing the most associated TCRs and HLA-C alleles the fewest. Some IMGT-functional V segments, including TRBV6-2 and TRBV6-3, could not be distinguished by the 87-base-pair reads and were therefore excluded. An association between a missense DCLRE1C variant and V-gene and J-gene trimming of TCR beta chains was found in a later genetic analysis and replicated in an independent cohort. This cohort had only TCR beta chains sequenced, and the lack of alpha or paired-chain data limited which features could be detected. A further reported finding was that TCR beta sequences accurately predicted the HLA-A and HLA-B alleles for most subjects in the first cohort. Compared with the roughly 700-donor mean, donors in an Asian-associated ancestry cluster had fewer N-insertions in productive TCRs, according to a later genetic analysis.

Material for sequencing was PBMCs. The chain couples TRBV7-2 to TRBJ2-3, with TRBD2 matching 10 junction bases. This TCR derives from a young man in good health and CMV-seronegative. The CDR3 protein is CASILLAGGDTQYF. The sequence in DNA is TGTGCCAGCATACTGTTAGCGGGGGGAGATACGCAGTATTTT. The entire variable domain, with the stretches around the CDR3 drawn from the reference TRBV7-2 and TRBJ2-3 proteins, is GAGVSQSPSNKVTEKGKDVELRCDPISGHTALYWYRQSLGQGLEFLIYFQGNSAPDKSGLPSDRFSAERTGGSVSTLTIQRTQQEDSAVYLCASILLAGGDTQYFGPGTRLTVL.